This T cell receptor beta chain was identified during a study of blood T cell repertoires in COVID-19. The ends were cut back, 6 bases at V and 1 base at J, with 15 bases in the middle. This CDR3 is 15 amino acids long. Germline V CDR1 and CDR2: MNHEY, SVGAGI. Produced via immunoSEQ multiplex PCR; TCRdb's table is partial and in-frame only. The sample includes around 190,000 clones, around 83% seen only once; the top ten take 6% to 8.5%. Sequencing input: peripheral blood. V gene TRBV6-5 combines with J gene TRBJ1-1, with D maybe TRBD1 (6 bases). This receptor was obtained from a woman between 70 and 85 years old with COVID-19, enrolled during active disease. In nucleotides, the CDR3 is TGTGCCAGCAGACCTCCGGGACAACCGAACACTGAAGCTTTCTTT. Translating it yields CASRPPGQPNTEAFF.